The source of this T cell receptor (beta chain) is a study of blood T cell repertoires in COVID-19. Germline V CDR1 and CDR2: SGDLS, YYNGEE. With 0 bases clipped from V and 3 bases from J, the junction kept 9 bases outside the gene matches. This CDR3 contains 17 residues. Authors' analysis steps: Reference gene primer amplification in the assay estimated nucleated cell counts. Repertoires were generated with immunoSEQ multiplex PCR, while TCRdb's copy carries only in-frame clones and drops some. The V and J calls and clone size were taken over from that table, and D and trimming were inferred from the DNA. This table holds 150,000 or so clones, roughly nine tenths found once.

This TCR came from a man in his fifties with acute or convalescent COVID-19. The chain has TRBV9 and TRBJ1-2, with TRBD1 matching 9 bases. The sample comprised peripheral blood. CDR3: CASSVDTGGYEDYGYTF. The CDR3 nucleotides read TGTGCCAGCAGCGTAGACACAGGGGGCTATGAGGACTATGGCTACACCTTC.